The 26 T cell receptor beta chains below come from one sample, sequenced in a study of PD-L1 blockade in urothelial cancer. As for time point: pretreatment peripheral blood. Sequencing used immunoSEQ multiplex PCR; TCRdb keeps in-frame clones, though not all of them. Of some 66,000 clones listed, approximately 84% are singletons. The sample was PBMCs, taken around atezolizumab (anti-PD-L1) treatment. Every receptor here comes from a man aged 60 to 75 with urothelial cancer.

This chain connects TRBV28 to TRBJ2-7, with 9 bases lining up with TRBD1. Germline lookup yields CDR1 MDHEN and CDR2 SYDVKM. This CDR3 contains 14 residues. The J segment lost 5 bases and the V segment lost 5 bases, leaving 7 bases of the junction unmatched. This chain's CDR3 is CASSTMTGGNEQYF. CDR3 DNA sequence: TGTGCCAGCAGTACCATGACAGGGGGTAACGAGCAGTACTTC.

The CDR3 nucleotides are TGTGCCTGGAGCCACTATAGCGGGGGCCTTTCCTACGAGCAGTACTTC. Translated: CAWSHYSGGLSYEQYF. The chain has TRBV30 and TRBJ2-7, with TRBD2 matching over 9 bases. The length of the CDR3 is 16 residues. J gave up 1 base and V 3 bases, and 10 bases lay outside the gene matches. Germline CDR1 is GTSNPN and CDR2 is SVGIG (reference sequence).

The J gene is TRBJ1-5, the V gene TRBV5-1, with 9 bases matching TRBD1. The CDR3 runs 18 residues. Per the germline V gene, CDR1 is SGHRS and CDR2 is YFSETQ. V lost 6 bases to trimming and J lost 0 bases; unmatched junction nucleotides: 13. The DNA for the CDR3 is TGCGCCAGCAATTTTACGGGACAGGGACCTTATAGCAATCAGCCCCAGCATTTT. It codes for CASNFTGQGPYSNQPQHF.

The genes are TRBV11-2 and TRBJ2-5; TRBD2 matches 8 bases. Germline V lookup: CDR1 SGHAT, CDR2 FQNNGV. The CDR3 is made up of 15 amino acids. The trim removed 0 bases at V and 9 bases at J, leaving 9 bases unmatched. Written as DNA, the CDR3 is TGTGCCAGCAGCTTAGATCTCAGCGGGGGCCCGGCCCAGTACTTC. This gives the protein CASSLDLSGGPAQYF.

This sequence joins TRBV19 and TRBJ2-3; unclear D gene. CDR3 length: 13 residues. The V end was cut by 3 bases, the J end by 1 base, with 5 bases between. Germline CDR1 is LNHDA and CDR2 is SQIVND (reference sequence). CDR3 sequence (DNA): TGTGCCAGTAGTATTTCTGGCACAGATACGCAGTATTTT. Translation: CASSISGTDTQYF.

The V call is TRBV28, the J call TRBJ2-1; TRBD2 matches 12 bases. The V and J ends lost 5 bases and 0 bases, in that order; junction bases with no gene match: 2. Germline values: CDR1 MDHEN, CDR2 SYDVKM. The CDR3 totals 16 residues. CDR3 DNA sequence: TGTGCCAGCAGTGTGACTAGCGGGAGCTCCTACAATGAGCAGTTCTTC. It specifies CASSVTSGSSYNEQFF.

The CDR3 protein is CASSRDRGRLISTDTQYF. The CDR3 bases are TGCGCCAGCAGTCGGGACAGGGGAAGATTAATTAGCACAGATACGCAGTATTTT. The rearrangement uses TRBV5-1 and TRBJ2-3; the match to TRBD1 covers 10 bases. Trimming cost V 5 bases and J 0 bases; bases outside gene matches: 12. CDR1 is SGHRS, CDR2 YFSETQ, per germline. This CDR3 comprises 18 residues.

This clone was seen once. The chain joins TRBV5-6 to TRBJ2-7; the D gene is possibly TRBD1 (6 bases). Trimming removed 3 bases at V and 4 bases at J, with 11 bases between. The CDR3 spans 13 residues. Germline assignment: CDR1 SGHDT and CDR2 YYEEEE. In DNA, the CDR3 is TGTGCCAGCAGCTACACAGGGTTTTACGAGCAGTACTTC. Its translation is CASSYTGFYEQYF.

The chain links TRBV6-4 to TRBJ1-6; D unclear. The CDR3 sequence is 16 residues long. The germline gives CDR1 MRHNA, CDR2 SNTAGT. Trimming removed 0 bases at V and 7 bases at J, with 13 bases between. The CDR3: CASSDSNPTRNSPLHF. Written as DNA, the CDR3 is TGTGCCAGCAGTGACTCGAATCCGACGCGGAATTCACCCCTCCACTTT.

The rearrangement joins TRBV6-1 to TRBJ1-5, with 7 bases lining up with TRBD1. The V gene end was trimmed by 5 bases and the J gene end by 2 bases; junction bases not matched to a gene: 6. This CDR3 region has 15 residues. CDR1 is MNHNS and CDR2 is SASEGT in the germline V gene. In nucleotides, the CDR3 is TGTGCCAGCAGTCAACTTACAGGGGGCAATCAGCCCCAGCATTTT. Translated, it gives CASSQLTGGNQPQHF.

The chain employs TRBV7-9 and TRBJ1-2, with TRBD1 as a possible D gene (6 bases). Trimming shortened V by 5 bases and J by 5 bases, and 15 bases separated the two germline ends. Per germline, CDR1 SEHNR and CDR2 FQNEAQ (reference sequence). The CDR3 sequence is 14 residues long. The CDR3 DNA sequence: TGTGCCAGCAGCGTCCGGGACATACTTTATGGCTACACCTTC. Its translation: CASSVRDILYGYTF.

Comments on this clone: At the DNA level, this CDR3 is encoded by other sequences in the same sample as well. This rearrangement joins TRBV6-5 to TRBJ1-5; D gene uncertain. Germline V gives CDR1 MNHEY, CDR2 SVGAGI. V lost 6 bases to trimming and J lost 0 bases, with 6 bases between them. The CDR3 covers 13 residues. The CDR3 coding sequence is TGTGCCAGCAGGCAGAATAGCAATCAGCCCCAGCATTTT. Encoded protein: CASRQNSNQPQHF.

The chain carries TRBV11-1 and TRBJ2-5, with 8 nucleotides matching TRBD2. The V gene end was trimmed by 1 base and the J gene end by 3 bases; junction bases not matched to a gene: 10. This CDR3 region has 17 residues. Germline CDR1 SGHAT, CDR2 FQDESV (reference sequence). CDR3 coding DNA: TGTGCCAGCAGCTTAGATCCCCTTGGCGGGGGGAAAGAGACCCAGTACTTC. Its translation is CASSLDPLGGGKETQYF.

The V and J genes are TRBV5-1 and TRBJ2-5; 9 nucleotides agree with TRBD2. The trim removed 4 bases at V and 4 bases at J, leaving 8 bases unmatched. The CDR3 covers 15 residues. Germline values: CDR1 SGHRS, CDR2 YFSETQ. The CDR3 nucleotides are TGCGCCAGCAGCCTCGGAAGCGGGGGGACAGAGACCCAGTACTTC. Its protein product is CASSLGSGGTETQYF.

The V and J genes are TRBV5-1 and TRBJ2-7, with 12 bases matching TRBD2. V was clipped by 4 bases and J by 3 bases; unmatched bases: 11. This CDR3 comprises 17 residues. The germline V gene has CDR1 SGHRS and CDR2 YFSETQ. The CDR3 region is CASSRTSGTSGLYEQYF. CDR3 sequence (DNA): TGCGCCAGCAGCAGGACCTCCGGGACTAGCGGGCTCTACGAGCAGTACTTC.

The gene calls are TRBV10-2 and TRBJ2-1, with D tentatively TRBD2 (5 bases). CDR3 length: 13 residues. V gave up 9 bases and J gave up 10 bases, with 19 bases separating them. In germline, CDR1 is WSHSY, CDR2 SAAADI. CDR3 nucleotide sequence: TGCGCCAGTTCCTCGGGCCTTTGGGAGGAGCAGTTCTTC. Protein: CASSSGLWEEQFF.

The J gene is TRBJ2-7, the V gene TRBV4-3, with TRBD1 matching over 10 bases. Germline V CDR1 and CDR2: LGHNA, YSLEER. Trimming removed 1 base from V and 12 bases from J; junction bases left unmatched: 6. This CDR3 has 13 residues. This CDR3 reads CASSQGRQGASYF. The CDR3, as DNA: TGCGCCAGCAGCCAAGGCAGACAGGGGGCGTCGTACTTC.

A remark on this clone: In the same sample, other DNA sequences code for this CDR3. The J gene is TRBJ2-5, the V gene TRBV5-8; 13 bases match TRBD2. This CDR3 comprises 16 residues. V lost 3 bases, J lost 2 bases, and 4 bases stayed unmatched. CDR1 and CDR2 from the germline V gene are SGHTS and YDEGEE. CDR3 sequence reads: CASSSGTSGEQETQYF. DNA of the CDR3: TGTGCCAGCAGCTCGGGGACTAGCGGGGAACAAGAGACCCAGTACTTC.

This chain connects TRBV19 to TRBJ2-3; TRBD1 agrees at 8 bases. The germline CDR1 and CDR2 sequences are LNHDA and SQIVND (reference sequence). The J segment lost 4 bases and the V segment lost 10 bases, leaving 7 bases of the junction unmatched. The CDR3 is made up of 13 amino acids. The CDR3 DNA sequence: TGTGCCACCAGCAGACAGGGGCCAGATACGCAGTATTTT. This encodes CATSRQGPDTQYF.

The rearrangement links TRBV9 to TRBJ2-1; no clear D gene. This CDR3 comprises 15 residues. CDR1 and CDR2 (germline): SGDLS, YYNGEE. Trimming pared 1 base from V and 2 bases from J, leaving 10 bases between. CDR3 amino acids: CASSVSEDPYNEQFF. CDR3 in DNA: TGTGCCAGCAGCGTATCCGAGGATCCCTACAATGAGCAGTTCTTC.

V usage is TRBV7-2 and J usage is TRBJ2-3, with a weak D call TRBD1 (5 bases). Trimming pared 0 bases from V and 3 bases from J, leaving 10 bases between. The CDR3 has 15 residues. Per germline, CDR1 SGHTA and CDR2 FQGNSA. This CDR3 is CASSLAPTGTDTQYF. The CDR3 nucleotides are TGTGCCAGCAGCTTAGCTCCAACAGGAACAGATACGCAGTATTTT.

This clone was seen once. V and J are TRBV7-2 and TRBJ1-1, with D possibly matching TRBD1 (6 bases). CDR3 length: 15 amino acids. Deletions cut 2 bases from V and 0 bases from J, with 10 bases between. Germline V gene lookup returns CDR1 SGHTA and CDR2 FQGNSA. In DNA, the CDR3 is TGTGCCAGCAGCTTACAGGGACACATGAACACTGAAGCTTTCTTT. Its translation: CASSLQGHMNTEAFF.

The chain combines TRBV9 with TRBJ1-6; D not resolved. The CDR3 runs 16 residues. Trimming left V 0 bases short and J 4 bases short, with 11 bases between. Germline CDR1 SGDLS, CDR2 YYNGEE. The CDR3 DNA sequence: TGTGCCAGCAGCGTAGATCCGGAGATTTATAATTCACCCCTCCACTTT. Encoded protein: CASSVDPEIYNSPLHF.

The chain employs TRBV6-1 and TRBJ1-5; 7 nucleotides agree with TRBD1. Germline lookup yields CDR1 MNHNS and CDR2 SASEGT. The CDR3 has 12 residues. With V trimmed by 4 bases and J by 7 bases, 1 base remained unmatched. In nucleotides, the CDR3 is TGTGCCAGCAGTGGACAGGGCCAGCCCCAGCATTTT. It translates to CASSGQGQPQHF.

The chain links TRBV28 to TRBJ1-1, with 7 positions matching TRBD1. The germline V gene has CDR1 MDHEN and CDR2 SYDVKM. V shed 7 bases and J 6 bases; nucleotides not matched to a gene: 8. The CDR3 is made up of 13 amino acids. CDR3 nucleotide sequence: TGTGCCAGCACCCTGACAGGGCGGGCTGAAGCTTTCTTT. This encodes CASTLTGRAEAFF. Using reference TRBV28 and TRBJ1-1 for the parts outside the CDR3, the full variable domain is DVKVTQSSRYLVKRTGEKVFLECVQDMDHENMFWYRQDPGLGLRLIYFSYDVKMKEKGDIPEGYSVSREKKERFSLILESASTNQTSMYLCASTLTGRAEAFFGQGTRLTVV.

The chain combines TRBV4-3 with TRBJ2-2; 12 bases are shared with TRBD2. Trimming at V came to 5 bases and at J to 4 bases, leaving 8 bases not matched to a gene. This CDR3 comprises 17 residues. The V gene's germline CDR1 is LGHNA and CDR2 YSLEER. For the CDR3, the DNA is TGCGCCAGCAGCTCCTGGACTAGCGGGGCCCTCACCGGGGAGCTGTTTTTT. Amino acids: CASSSWTSGALTGELFF.